Listed here are 18 T cell receptor beta chains from one sample, sequenced in a study of human T cells and chemical hapten exposure. TCRdb processed the RACE reads anew with MiXCR; each CDR3 protein has one entry. The table records 43,000 or so distinct CDR3 sequences, about 4.5% of them present only once. As for time point: healthy volunteer bleed at 2 weeks. Researchers extracted total RNA from unfractionated whole blood. The specimen was whole blood. These receptor sequences come from a female donor in good health. Some clones in this sample may be carry-over from other donors' samples.

This clonotype was observed at least ten times. This chain links TRBV20-1 with TRBJ1-1; D remains ambiguous. The CDR3 sequence is 13 residues long. Deletions cut 0 bases from V and 4 bases from J, with 9 bases between. Germline values: CDR1 DFQATT, CDR2 SNEGSKA (reference sequence). In nucleotides, the CDR3 is TGCAGTGCTAGAGATCTACTGGGCACTGAAGCTTTCTTT. Encoded protein: CSARDLLGTEAFF.

In this sample, this clonotype turned up many times. The chain has TRBV7-2 and TRBJ1-2; 9 bases align to TRBD1. V trimming: 4 bases; J trimming: 5 bases; junction bases outside the gene matches: 2. The germline CDR1 and CDR2 sequences are SGHTA and FQGNSA. CDR3 length: 13 residues. The CDR3 loop reads CASSSGQGYGYTF. In nucleotides, the CDR3 is TGTGCCAGCAGCTCCGGACAGGGGTATGGCTACACCTTC.

This clonotype was recorded at least ten times. This chain connects TRBV5-1 to TRBJ1-1; no firm D call. V was cut by 0 bases and J by 2 bases, with 8 bases left in between. Germline V CDR1 and CDR2: SGHRS, YFSETQ. The CDR3 extends over 14 amino acids. The CDR3 here is CASSLGRINTEAFF. The CDR3 nucleotides read TGCGCCAGCAGCTTGGGGCGGATTAACACTGAAGCTTTCTTT.

This clonotype has ten or more counts. This chain's CDR3 is CASSVAGLNTEAFF. Here the CDR3 DNA reads TGTGCCAGCAGCGTGGCAGGACTGAACACTGAAGCTTTCTTT. V usage is TRBV9 and J usage is TRBJ1-1, with no clear D. The CDR3 runs to 14 residues. The V gene lost 2 bases and the J gene lost 0 bases, with 8 bases spanning the gap. Germline values: CDR1 SGDLS, CDR2 YYNGEE. Supplemented by reference TRBV9 and TRBJ1-1, the full variable domain reads DSGVTQTPKHLITATGQRVTLRCSPRSGDLSVYWYQQSLDQGLQFLIQYYNGEERAKGNILERFSAQQFPDLHSELNLSSLELGDSALYFCASSVAGLNTEAFFGQGTRLTVV.

The gene calls are TRBV15 and TRBJ2-7; the match to TRBD1 covers 11 bases. The ends lost 3 bases at V and 7 bases at J; junction bases unmatched: 5. Germline V gives CDR1 LNHNV, CDR2 YYDKDF (reference sequence). The CDR3 runs to 14 residues. The chain's CDR3 is CATSSGQGAQEQYF. For the CDR3, the DNA is TGTGCCACCAGCAGTGGACAGGGGGCACAAGAGCAGTACTTC. Complete variable domain (other parts from reference TRBV15 and TRBJ2-7): DAMVIQNPRYQVTQFGKPVTLSCSQTLNHNVMYWYQQKSSQAPKLLFHYYDKDFNNEADTPDNFQSRRPNTSFCFLDIRSPGLGDTAMYLCATSSGQGAQEQYFGPGTRLTVT.

This clonotype has at least ten counts. J is TRBJ2-5 and V is TRBV7-7, with 9 bases aligning to TRBD2. V shed 1 base and J 5 bases; nucleotides not matched to a gene: 5. The germline gives CDR1 SSHAT, CDR2 FNYEAQ (reference sequence). The CDR3 has 15 residues. The CDR3 coding sequence is TGTGCCAGCAGCTTAGGAGCGGGGGGTTCGGAGACCCAGTACTTC. It specifies CASSLGAGGSETQYF.

This clonotype has a count of ten or more. This chain joins TRBV6-2 or TRBV6-3 and TRBJ2-4; D unclear. Trimming pared 5 bases from V and 0 bases from J, leaving 11 bases between. The CDR3 extends over 15 amino acids. Looked up from germline, CDR1 is MNHEY and CDR2 is SVGEGT. CDR3 residues: CASSRSQRAKNIQYF. Written as DNA, the CDR3 is TGTGCCAGCAGTCGAAGCCAGAGAGCCAAAAACATTCAGTACTTC.

This clonotype was seen more than once but under ten times. V is TRBV24-1 and J is TRBJ1-1; 7 bases are a match to TRBD1. In germline, CDR1 is KGHDR, CDR2 SFDVKD. The CDR3 is made up of 16 amino acids. The V segment lost 4 bases and the J segment 5 bases; nucleotides outside the gene matches: 12. For the CDR3, the DNA is TGTGCCACCAGTGACCCCCTGGAGGGGGCGCGAACTGAAGCTTTCTTT. It is translated as CATSDPLEGARTEAFF.

This clonotype appeared a few times. The V gene is TRBV29-1, the J gene TRBJ1-1; the match to TRBD1 covers 7 bases. This CDR3 is 13 amino acids long. The trim removed 7 bases at V and 4 bases at J, leaving 9 bases unmatched. Germline assignment: CDR1 SQVTM and CDR2 ANQGSEA. The CDR3 protein is CSGQGRFSTEAFF. In DNA form, the CDR3 reads TGCAGCGGACAGGGAAGGTTTAGCACTGAAGCTTTCTTT.

This clonotype has ten or more counts. CDR3 sequence: CASRNWQGDEAFF. In DNA, the CDR3 is TGTGCCAGCAGGAATTGGCAGGGGGATGAAGCTTTCTTT. This chain links TRBV6-2 or TRBV6-3 with TRBJ1-1; 7 nucleotides agree with TRBD1. Germline V CDR1 and CDR2: MNHEY, SVGEGT. The CDR3 runs 13 residues. J lost 7 bases, V lost 6 bases, and 8 bases had no gene match.

This clonotype is medium-sized (0.01 to 0.1%) by share. CDR3 protein: CSVERGDSKSTDTQYF. CDR3 nucleotide sequence: TGCAGCGTTGAAAGGGGGGACAGCAAAAGCACAGATACGCAGTATTTT. The chain links TRBV29-1 to TRBJ2-3, with D possibly TRBD1 on 7 matching bases. This CDR3 contains 16 residues. Deletions cut 2 bases from V and 0 bases from J, with 15 bases between. Germline V gene sequence: CDR1 SQVTM, CDR2 ANQGSEA.

This clonotype has ten or more counts. The chain recombines TRBV5-1 with TRBJ2-2, with 8 bases aligning to TRBD1. Trimming took 0 bases from V and 5 from J; bases not matched to a gene: 9. This CDR3 spans 17 amino acids. Germline V gene sequence: CDR1 SGHRS, CDR2 YFSETQ. The CDR3 loop reads CASSLAQGALRTGELFF. As DNA, the CDR3 is TGCGCCAGCAGCTTGGCGCAGGGGGCATTAAGGACCGGGGAGCTGTTTTTT. Full variable domain (outside the CDR3, taken from reference TRBV5-1 and TRBJ2-2): KAGVTQTPRYLIKTRGQQVTLSCSPISGHRSVSWYQQTPGQGLQFLFEYFSETQRNKGNFPGRFSGRQFSNSRSEMNVSTLELGDSALYLCASSLAQGALRTGELFFGEGSRLTVL.

This clonotype was seen repeatedly, ten times or more. This chain links TRBV7-2 with TRBJ1-5; D not certain. CDR1 is SGHTA, CDR2 FQGNSA, per germline. V shed 2 bases and J shed 8 bases, with 10 bases lying between them. The CDR3 has 13 residues. The CDR3 sequence: CASSLNPGEPQHF. CDR3 coding DNA: TGTGCCAGCAGCTTAAATCCGGGTGAGCCCCAGCATTTT.

This clonotype was seen ten or more times. J is TRBJ2-2 and V is TRBV6-5; D is ambiguous. Per the germline V gene, CDR1 is MNHEY and CDR2 is SVGAGI. The CDR3 runs 17 residues. Deletions cut 0 bases from V and 0 bases from J, with 11 bases between. The chain's CDR3 is CASSYSSSKTNTGELFF. The CDR3 nucleotides read TGTGCCAGCAGTTACTCGAGCTCTAAAACGAACACCGGGGAGCTGTTTTTT.

This clonotype was seen at least ten times. The rearrangement uses TRBV7-3 and TRBJ2-5, with 10 bases that match TRBD2. V lost 5 bases and J lost 7; bases outside the gene matches: 7. This CDR3 spans 14 amino acids. Germline CDR1 and CDR2: SGHTA and FQGTGA. The CDR3 nucleotides are TGTGCCAGCAGCCCCAGCGGGGGGGCTGTGACCCAGTACTTC. Translating it yields CASSPSGGAVTQYF.

This clonotype was seen many times. This chain connects TRBV2 to TRBJ1-1; tentatively, D is TRBD1 (5 bases). The V gene lost 7 bases and the J gene lost 0 bases, with 9 bases spanning the gap. CDR3 length equals 13 residues. Looked up from germline, CDR1 is SNHLY and CDR2 is FYNNEI. CDR3 in amino acids: CASITGMNTEAFF. In DNA, the CDR3 is TGTGCCAGCATTACAGGAATGAACACTGAAGCTTTCTTT.

This clonotype was seen repeatedly, ten times or more. Here the CDR3 DNA reads TGCAGCGTTCGAAGGGAAGACTATGGCTACACCTTC. Translated, it gives CSVRREDYGYTF. This rearrangement joins TRBV29-1 to TRBJ1-2; D not resolved. CDR1 SQVTM and CDR2 ANQGSEA come from the germline V gene. The CDR3 is made up of 12 amino acids. Trimming left V 5 bases short and J 3 bases short, with 10 bases between.

The table lists this clonotype with many counts. The rearrangement uses TRBV5-4 and TRBJ1-2; 7 bases map to TRBD1. Trimming took 4 bases from V and 2 from J; bases not matched to a gene: 5. CDR1 SGHNT and CDR2 YYREEE come from the germline V gene (reference sequence). The CDR3 contains 14 residues. This CDR3 reads CASSLGQQNYGYTF. The CDR3, as DNA: TGTGCCAGCAGCCTGGGACAGCAAAACTATGGCTACACCTTC.